Each of the 5 T cell receptor beta chains below was sequenced from the same sample in a study of Graves' ophthalmopathy and Graves' hyperthyroidism. As the template, RNA transcripts were used to amplify TCR beta CDR3 regions. RT-PCR was first run with HTBI primers, then multiplex PCR in a second round. TCRdb reprocessed the multiplex PCR reads with MiXCR, giving one entry per CDR3 protein. The sample records 400,000 to 500,000 distinct CDR3 sequences, 20% to 25% being singletons. The specimen sequenced was peripheral blood. The receptors stem from a woman aged 18-30 years with stable Graves' hyperthyroidism.

This clonotype occurred many times. The rearrangement uses TRBV24-1 and TRBJ2-5; the D call may be TRBD1 or TRBD2 (5 bases each). V lost 5 bases and J lost 2, with 11 bases in between. The CDR3 consists of 14 residues. Germline V CDR1 and CDR2: KGHDR, SFDVKD. The DNA of the CDR3 is TGTGCCACCAGTGGAGGGGCCATACAAGAGACCCAGTACTTC. Amino acids: CATSGGAIQETQYF.

This clonotype showed up many times. The chain links TRBV29-1 to TRBJ2-7, with D hard to call. V shed 5 bases and J shed 0 bases, with 14 bases lying between them. The germline CDR1 and CDR2 sequences are SQVTM and ANQGSEA. The CDR3 sequence is 14 residues long. The CDR3 coding sequence is TGCAGCGTTCTTTCAGCGATTAGCTCCTACGAGCAGTACTTC. This encodes CSVLSAISSYEQYF.

In the case of this clonotype: A much larger clone sits a single nucleotide away, making a read error possible. The rearrangement joins TRBV28 to TRBJ2-5, with D unresolved. The CDR3 spans 14 residues. Per germline, CDR1 MDHEN and CDR2 SYDVKM. In nucleotides, the CDR3 is TGTGCCAGCAGTCGCATCCTGGACCAAGAGACCAAGTACTTC. Protein sequence: CASSRILDQETKYF.

This clonotype appeared many times. Germline is not matched at one junction end, which may reflect a read error. The chain uses TRBV11-2 and TRBJ2-2, with D perhaps TRBD1 (6 bases). Germline values: CDR1 SGHAT, CDR2 FQNNGV. The CDR3 loop spans 14 amino acids. As DNA, the CDR3 is TGTGCCAGCAGAAAAATTACAGGGACCGGGGAGCTGCTTTTT. Residues: CASRKITGTGELLF.

The chain recombines TRBV6-1 with TRBJ2-7; 11 nucleotides align to TRBD1. Germline CDR1 and CDR2: MNHNS and SASEGT. With V trimmed by 3 bases and J by 3 bases, 7 bases remained unmatched. The CDR3 is 16 residues long. In DNA form, the CDR3 reads TGTGCCAGCAGTGACCCCTCGGGACAGGGGGGCTACGAGCAGTACGTC. It yields the protein CASSDPSGQGGYEQYV.